This T cell receptor (beta chain) was recovered during a study of T cells in narcolepsy. Study summary: Healthy controls were enrolled alongside patients with narcolepsy type 1 or type 2.

About this clone itself: As yet, its antigen is unknown.

Between the trimmed V and J ends, which lost 6 bases and 7 bases, there was a span of 13 bases. This CDR3 region has 13 residues. Germline assignment: CDR1 LNHDA and CDR2 SQIVND (reference sequence). The assay was immunoSEQ multiplex PCR, and TCRdb's table has in-frame clones only and misses some. The repertoire has about 13,000 clones, about 89% of them found once; the top ten carry 1.7%. Overall study results and limits: Comparing one patient's CSF and blood CD4+ clonotypes highlighted HCRT- and TRIB2-specific autoreactive clonotypes. No autoreactive T cell clone sequences appeared in some memory CD4+ repertoires. Reportedly, autoreactive clonotypes were serially detected in patients' blood but not controls'.

This chain links TRBV19 with TRBJ2-1; tentatively, D is TRBD1 (5 bases). The sequenced sample consisted of CD45RA- memory CD4+ T cells from PBMCs. The receptor comes from a human donor with narcolepsy. The CDR3 DNA reads as TGTGCCAGTAGCCACCCTGGGGCGAATGAGCAGTTCTTC. Its translation is CASSHPGANEQFF.